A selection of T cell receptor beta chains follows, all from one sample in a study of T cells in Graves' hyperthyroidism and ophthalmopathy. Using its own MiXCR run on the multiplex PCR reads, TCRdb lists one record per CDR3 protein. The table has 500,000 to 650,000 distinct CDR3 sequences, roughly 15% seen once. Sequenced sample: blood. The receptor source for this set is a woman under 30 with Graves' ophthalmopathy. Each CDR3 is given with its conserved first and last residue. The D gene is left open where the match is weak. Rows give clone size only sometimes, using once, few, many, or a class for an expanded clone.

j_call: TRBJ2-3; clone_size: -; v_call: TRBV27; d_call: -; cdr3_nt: TGTGCCAGCAGCCGACTGGATCCTAGCACAGATACGCAGTATTTT; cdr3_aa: CASSRLDPSTDTQYF
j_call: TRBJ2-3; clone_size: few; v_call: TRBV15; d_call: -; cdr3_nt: TGTGCCACCAGCAGAGAGCTGGGGGGAACAGATACGCAGTATTTT; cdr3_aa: CATSRELGGTDTQYF
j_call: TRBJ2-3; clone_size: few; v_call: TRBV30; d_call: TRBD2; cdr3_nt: TGTGCCTGGGCTAGCGGGTTTTTAGATACGCAGTATTTT; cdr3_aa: CAWASGFLDTQYF
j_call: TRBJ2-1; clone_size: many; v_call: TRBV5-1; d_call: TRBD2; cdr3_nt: TGCGCCAGCAGCTGGGGACTAGCGGGATCGGGTGAGCAGTTCTTC; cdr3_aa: CASSWGLAGSGEQFF
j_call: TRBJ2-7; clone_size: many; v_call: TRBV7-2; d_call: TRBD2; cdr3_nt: TGTGCCAGCAGCTTAGCGGAATCAGCGGGAGTATTCGAGCAGTACTTC; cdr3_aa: CASSLAESAGVFEQYF
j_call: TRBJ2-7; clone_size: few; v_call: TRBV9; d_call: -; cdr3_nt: TGTGCCAGCAGCGTCAACATAGCGGATCTACCCTACGAGCAGTACTTC; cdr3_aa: CASSVNIADLPYEQYF
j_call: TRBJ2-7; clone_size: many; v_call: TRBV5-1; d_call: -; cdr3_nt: TGCGCCAGCAGCTTGAGGCAGGGGACAAACGAGCAGTACTTC; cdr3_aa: CASSLRQGTNEQYF
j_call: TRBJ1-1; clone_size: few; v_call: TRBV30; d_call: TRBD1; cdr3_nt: TGTGCCTGGACAGAAGGGGGCGGAACTGAAGCTTTCTTT; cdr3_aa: CAWTEGGGTEAFF
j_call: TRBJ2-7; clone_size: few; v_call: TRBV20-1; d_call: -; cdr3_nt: TGCAGTGCTAGACAGGCGAAAGCCTACTACGAGCAGTACTTC; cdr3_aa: CSARQAKAYYEQYF
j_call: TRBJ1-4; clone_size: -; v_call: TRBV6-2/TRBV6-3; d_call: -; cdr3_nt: TGTGCCAGCAATAAGGGAGGGAATTTGAATGAAAAACTGTTTTTT; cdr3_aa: CASNKGGNLNEKLFF
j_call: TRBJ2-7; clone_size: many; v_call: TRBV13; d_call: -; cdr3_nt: TGTGCCAGCAGCGGCTCAGGGAGTAGGTACTACGAGCAGTACTTC; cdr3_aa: CASSGSGSRYYEQYF
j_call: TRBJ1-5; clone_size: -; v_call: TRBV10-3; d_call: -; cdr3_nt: TGTGCCATCAGGTCCTCGGAGGGACATCAGCCCCAGCATTTT; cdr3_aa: CAIRSSEGHQPQHF
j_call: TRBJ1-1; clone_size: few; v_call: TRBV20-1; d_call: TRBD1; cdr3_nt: TGCAGTGCTCCGGACAGGGGGCGTAAAACTGAAGCTTTCTTT; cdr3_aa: CSAPDRGRKTEAFF
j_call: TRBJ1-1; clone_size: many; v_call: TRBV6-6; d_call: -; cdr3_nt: TGTGCCAGCAGTTACCCTGGTGGCACTGAAGCTTTCTTT; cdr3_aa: CASSYPGGTEAFF
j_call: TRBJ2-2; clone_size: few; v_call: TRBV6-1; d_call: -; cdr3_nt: TGTGCCAGCAGTAAGCCCCCTGTCGAGACCGGGGAGCTGTTTTTT; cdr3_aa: CASSKPPVETGELFF
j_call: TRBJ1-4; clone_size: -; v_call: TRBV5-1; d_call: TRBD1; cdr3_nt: TGCGCCAGCAGCGCGGGGACAGGAGAAAAACTGTTTTTT; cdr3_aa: CASSAGTGEKLFF
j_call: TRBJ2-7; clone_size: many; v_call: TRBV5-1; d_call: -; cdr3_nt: TGCGCCAGCAGCTTGGAAGACCATACCTACGAGCAGTACTTC; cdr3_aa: CASSLEDHTYEQYF
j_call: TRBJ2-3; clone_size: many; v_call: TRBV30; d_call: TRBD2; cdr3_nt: TGTGCCTGGAGTGTCGGGGGGAGCACAGATACGCAGTATTTT; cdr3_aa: CAWSVGGSTDTQYF
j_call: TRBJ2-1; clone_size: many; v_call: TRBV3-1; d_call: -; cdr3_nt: TGTGCCAGCAGCCAAGATCGGGGGTCGGTTGAGCAGTTCTTC; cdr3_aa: CASSQDRGSVEQFF
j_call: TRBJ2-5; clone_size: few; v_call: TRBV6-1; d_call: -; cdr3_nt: TGTGCCAGCAGTGGGGACATACAAGAGACCCAGTACTTC; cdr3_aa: CASSGDIQETQYF
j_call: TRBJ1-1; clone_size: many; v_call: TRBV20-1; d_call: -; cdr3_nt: TGCAGTGCTATACCACTTTTGAACACTGAAGCTTTCTTT; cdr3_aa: CSAIPLLNTEAFF
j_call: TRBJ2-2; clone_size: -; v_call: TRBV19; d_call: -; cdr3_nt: TGTGCCAGTAGGTCGACAGGCTATACCGGGGAGCTGTTTTTT; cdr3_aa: CASRSTGYTGELFF
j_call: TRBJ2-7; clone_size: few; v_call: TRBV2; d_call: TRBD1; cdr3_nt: TGTGCCAGCAGTGAATCGGGACAGGGTCCCTACGAGCAGTACTTC; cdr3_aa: CASSESGQGPYEQYF
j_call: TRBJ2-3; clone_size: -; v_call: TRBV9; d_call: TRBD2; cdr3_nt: TGTGCCAGCAGCGTAGGGGCGGGGGGTAGCACAGATACGCAGTATTTT; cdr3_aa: CASSVGAGGSTDTQYF
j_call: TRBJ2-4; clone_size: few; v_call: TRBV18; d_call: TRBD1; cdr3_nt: TGTGCCAGCTCACGAGGGACAGAAGTAGTAAACATTCAGTACTTC; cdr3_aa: CASSRGTEVVNIQYF
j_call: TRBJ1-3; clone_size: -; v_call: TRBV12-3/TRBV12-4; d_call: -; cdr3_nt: TGTGCCAGCAGTGCGACAGGCCTTTCTGGAAACACCATATATTTT; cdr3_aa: CASSATGLSGNTIYF
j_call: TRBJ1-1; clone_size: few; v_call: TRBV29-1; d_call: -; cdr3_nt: TGCAGCGTCGACAGTATGAACACTGAAGCTTTCTTT; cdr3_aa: CSVDSMNTEAFF
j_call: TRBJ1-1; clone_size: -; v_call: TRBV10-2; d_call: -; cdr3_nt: TGCGCCAGCAGTGAGGGTTTAGGGTTCACTGAAGCTTTCTTT; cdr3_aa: CASSEGLGFTEAFF
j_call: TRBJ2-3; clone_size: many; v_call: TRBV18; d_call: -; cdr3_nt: TGTGCCAGCACGACCCGGGGAAACACAGATACGCAGTATTTT; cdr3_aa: CASTTRGNTDTQYF
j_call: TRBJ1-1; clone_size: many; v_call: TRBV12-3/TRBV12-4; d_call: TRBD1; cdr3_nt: TGTGCCAGCAGGAAAGACAGGGCCAACACTGAAGCTTTCTTT; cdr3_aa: CASRKDRANTEAFF
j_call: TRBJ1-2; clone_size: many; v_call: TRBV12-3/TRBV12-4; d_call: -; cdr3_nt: TGTGCCAGCAGTGACGGACAGCTGTATGGCTACACCTTC; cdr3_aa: CASSDGQLYGYTF
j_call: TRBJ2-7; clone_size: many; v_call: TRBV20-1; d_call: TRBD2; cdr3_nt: TGCAGTGCTAGAGATAATCAGCGGGAGTATTCGGACGAGCAGTACTTC; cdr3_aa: CSARDNQREYSDEQYF
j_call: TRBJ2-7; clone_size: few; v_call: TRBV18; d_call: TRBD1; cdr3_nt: TGTGCCAGCTCACAAACGGGACAGGAGGTCGGCGAGCAGTACTTC; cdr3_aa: CASSQTGQEVGEQYF
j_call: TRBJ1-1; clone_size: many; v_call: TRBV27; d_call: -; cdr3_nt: TGTGCCAGCAGTTCTCCGACGGACCCAAACACTGAAGCTTTCTTT; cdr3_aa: CASSSPTDPNTEAFF
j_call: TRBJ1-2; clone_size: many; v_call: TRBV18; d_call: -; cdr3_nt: TGTGCCAGCTCACCACAGGAGGGGCTGGGCTACACCTTC; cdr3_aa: CASSPQEGLGYTF
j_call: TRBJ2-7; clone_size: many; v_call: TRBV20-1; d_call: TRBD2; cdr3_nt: TGCAGTGCTAGAAGACTAGCGGGAGTCAACGAGCAGTACTTC; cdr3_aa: CSARRLAGVNEQYF
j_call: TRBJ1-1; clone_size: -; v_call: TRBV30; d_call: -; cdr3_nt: TGTGCCTGGAGGGGGGGGGGTACTGAAGCTTTCTTT; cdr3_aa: CAWRGGGTEAFF
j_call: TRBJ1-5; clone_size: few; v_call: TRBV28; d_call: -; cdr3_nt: TGTGCCAGCAGAAACACAGGACATAGCAATCAGCCCCAGCATTTT; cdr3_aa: CASRNTGHSNQPQHF
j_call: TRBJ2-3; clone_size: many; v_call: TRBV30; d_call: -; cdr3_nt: TGTGCCTGGGACAGCACAGATACGCAGTATTTT; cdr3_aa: CAWDSTDTQYF
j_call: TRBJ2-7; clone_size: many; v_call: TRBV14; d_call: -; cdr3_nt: TGTGCCAGCAGCTCCCGGGACCGCACCTACGAGCAGTACTTC; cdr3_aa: CASSSRDRTYEQYF
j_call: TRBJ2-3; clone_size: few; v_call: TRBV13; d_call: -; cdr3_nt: TGTGCCAGCAGTCCACCTGCGACAGATATCCGGGTCACAGATACGCAGTATTTT; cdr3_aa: CASSPPATDIRVTDTQYF
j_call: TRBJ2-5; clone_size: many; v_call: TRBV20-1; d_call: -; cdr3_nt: TGCAGTGCTAGTAGCGGATCTTCATGGGAGACCCAGTACTTC; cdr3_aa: CSASSGSSWETQYF
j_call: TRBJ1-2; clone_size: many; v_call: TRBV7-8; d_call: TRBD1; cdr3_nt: TGTGCCAGCAGCTTAGCCTTCCAAGGACAGGGGGATAGAGGCTACACCTTC; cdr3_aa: CASSLAFQGQGDRGYTF
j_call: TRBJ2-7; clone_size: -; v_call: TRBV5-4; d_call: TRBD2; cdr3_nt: TGTGCCAGCAGCACAATAGCGGGCGAGGTCGAGCAGTACTTC; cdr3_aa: CASSTIAGEVEQYF
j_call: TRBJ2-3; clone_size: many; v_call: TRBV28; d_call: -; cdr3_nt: TGTGCCAGCAGCCACGGACTCCCGAAGGGGTCAGATACGCAGTATTTT; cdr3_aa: CASSHGLPKGSDTQYF
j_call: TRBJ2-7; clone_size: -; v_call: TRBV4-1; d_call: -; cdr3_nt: TGCGCCAGCAGCCAAGATACGAGGAGGGAGCAGTACTTC; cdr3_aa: CASSQDTRREQYF
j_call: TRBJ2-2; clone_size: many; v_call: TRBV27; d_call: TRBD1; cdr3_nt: TGTGCCAGCAGTTTATGGTCCCCAGGACAGGGTAGCACCGGGGAGCTGTTTTTT; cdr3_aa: CASSLWSPGQGSTGELFF
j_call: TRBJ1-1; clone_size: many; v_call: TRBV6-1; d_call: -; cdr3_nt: TGTGCCAGCAGTGAATTCGGCGTCAACACTGAAGCTTTCTTT; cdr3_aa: CASSEFGVNTEAFF
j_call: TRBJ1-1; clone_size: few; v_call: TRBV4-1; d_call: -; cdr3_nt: TGCGCCAGCAGCCAAGCATCGCGGGGGAACACTGAAGCTTTCTTT; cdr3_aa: CASSQASRGNTEAFF
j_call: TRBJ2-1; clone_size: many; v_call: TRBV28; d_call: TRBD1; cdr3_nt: TGTGCCAGCACCCCCCCGGGCAGGGGGCGAAATGAGCAGTTCTTC; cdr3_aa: CASTPPGRGRNEQFF
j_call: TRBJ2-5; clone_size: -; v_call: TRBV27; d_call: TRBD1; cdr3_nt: TGTGCCAGCAGTTTACAGGGGGAGTACTTC; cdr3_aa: CASSLQGEYF
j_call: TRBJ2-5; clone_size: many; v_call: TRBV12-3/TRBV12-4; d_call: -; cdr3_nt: TGTGCCAGCAGTACACAGGAAGAGACCCAGTACTTC; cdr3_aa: CASSTQEETQYF
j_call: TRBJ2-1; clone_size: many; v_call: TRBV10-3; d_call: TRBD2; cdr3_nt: TGTGCCATCGGCTCCGGGACTAGCGGGAACAATGAGCAGTTCTTC; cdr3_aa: CAIGSGTSGNNEQFF